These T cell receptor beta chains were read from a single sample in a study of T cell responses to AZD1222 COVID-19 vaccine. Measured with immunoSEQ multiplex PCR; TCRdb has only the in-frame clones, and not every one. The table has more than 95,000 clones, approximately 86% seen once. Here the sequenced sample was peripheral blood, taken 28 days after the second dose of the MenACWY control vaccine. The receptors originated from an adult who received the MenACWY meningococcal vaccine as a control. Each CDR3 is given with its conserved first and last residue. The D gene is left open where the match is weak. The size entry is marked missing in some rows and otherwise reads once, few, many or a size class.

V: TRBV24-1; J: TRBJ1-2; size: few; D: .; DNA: TGTGCCACCAGTGAGGGGGTCCGCTACACCTTC; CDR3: CATSEGVRYTF
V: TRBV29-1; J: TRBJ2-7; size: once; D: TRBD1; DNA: TGCAGCGGCCGGACAGGGGGTAGTCAGTCCTACGAGCAGTACTTC; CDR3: CSGRTGGSQSYEQYF
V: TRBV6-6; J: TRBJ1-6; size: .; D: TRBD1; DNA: TGTGCCAGCAAGCAAGGGGGCAATTCACCCCTCCACTTT; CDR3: CASKQGGNSPLHF
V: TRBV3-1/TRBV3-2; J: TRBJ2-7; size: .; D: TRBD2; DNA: TGTGCCAGCAGCCAAGGCGGGGGGACCGTGGAGCAGTACTTC; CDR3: CASSQGGGTVEQYF
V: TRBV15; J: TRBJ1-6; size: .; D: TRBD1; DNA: TGTGCCACCAGCAGAGAACAGGGGAATTCACCCCTCCACTTT; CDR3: CATSREQGNSPLHF
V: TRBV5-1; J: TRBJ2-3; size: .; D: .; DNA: TGCGCCAGCAGCTTGGTGGGGAGCACAGATACGCAGTATTTT; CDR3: CASSLVGSTDTQYF
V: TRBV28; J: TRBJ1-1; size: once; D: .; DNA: TGTGCCAGCAGTTTGTTAGTGAACACTGAAGCTTTCTTT; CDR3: CASSLLVNTEAFF
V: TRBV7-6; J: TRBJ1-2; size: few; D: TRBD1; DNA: TGTGCCAGCAGCCCTCGACAGGGGGGTGGCTACACCTTC; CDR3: CASSPRQGGGYTF
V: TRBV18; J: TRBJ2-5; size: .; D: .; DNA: TGTGCCAGCTCACCAGCCTACCCGGCGGAGACCCAGTACTTC; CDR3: CASSPAYPAETQYF
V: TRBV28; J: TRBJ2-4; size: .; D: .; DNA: TGTGCCAGCAGTTTTGGGGCAGGTCGAGCCAAAAACATTCAGTACTTC; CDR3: CASSFGAGRAKNIQYF
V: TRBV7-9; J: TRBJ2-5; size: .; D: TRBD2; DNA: TGTGCCAGCAGCTTGTATCGGACTAGCGGGGGATGGGGGACCCAGTACTTC; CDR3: CASSLYRTSGGWGTQYF
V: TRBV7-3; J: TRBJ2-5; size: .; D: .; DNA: TGTGCCAGCAGCCTCGGTGGCTTCGGGGGCGCGGAGACCCAGTACTTC; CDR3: CASSLGGFGGAETQYF
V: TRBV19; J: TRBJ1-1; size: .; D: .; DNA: TGTGCCAGTAGTATAGCAGTTGCAGGGGCTACTGAAGCTTTCTTT; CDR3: CASSIAVAGATEAFF
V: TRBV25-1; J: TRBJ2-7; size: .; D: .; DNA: TGTGCCAGCAGTGTTCCAGGACCAACGAGCTACGAGCAGTACTTC; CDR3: CASSVPGPTSYEQYF
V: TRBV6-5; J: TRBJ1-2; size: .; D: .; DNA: TGTGCCAGCAGCCCGCCTGGGTTCTATGGCTACACCTTC; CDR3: CASSPPGFYGYTF
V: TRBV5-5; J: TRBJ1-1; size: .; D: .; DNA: TGTGCCAGCAGCTTGGGGTTAGCTGAAGCTTTCTTT; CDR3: CASSLGLAEAFF
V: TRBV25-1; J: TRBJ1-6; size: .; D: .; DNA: TGTGCCAGCAGAAGGACGGGGGATAATAATTCACCCCTCCACTTT; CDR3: CASRRTGDNNSPLHF
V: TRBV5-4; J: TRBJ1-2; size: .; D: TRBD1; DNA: TGTGCCAGCAGCTTAAACAGGGGATATGGCTACACCTTC; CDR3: CASSLNRGYGYTF
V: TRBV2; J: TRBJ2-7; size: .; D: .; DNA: TGTGCCAGCAGTGTCACCTCACAGATCGGCGAGCAGTACTTC; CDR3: CASSVTSQIGEQYF
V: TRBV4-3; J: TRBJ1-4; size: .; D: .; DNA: TGCGCCAGCAGTCCTAGACGGAATAATGAAAAACTGTTTTTT; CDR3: CASSPRRNNEKLFF
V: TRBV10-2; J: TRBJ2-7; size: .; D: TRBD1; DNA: TGCGCCAGCAGCCAGGGACAGGGGGGAGGCGAGCAGTACTTC; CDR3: CASSQGQGGGEQYF
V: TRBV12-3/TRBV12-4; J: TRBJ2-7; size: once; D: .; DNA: TGTGCCAGCAGGGCCCCCCCTAACGAGCAGTACTTC; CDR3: CASRAPPNEQYF
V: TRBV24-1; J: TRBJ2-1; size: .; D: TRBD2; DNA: TGTGCCACCAGTGATTTTGGGACTAGCTATGAGCAGTTCTTC; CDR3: CATSDFGTSYEQFF
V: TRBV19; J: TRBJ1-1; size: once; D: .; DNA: TGTGCCAGCGCCTCGTATGGGGGGGCCTCAACGAACACTGAAGCTTTCTTT; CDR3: CASASYGGASTNTEAFF
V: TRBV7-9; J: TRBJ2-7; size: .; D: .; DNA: TGTGCCAGCAGTGCGGAATACCGGCAGTACTTC; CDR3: CASSAEYRQYF
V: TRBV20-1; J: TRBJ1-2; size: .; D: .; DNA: TGCGGGACCCAATCTAACTATGGCTACACCTTC; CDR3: CGTQSNYGYTF
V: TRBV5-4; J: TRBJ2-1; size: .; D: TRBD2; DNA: TGTGCCAGCAGCCCGCCGGGACTATCGTCCTACAATGAGCAGTTCTTC; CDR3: CASSPPGLSSYNEQFF
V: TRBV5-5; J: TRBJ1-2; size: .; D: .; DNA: TGTGCCAGCAGCGTCGGGATCGGCGACTATGTCTACACCTTC; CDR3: CASSVGIGDYVYTF
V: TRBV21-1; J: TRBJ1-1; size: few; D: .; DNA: TGTGCCAGCACCTCCCAAAAACGGGACATTAATATGAACACTGAAGCTTTCTTT; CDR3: CASTSQKRDINMNTEAFF
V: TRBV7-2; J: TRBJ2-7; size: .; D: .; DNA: TGTGCCAGCAGCTCCAGACTAGTTAGCTACGAGCAGTACTTC; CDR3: CASSSRLVSYEQYF
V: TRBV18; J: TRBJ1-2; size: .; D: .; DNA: TGTGCCAGCTCACCCCAAAATAACTATGGCTACACCTTC; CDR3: CASSPQNNYGYTF
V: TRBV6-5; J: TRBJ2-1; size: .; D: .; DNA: TGTGCCAGCAGTATCGCAGGGAGGAATGAGCAGTTCTTC; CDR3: CASSIAGRNEQFF
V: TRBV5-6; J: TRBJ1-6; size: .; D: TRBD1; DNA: TGTGCCAGCAGCTTCATGGGACAGGTTAATTCACCCCTCCACTTT; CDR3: CASSFMGQVNSPLHF
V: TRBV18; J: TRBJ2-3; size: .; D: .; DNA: TGTGCCAGCTCACCCGACAGCGTGAGAGATACGCAGTATTTT; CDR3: CASSPDSVRDTQYF
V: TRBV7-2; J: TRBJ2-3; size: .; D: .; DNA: TGTGCCAGCAGCTTTCAGCGTGCAGATACGCAATATTTT; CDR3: CASSFQRADTQYF
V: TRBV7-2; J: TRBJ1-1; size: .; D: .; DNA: TGTGCCAGCAGCCCGAGGTGGGGGCCTGAAGCTTTCTTT; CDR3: CASSPRWGPEAFF
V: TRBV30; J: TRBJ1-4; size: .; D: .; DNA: TGTGCCTGGAGTGCACCCCGACAGGTTCGCGAAAAACTGTTTTTT; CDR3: CAWSAPRQVREKLFF
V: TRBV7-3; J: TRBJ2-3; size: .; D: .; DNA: TGTGCCAGCAGCTGGTCCGGGGGCACAGATACGCAGTATTTT; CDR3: CASSWSGGTDTQYF